This TCR beta chain derives from a study of shared clonotypes between healthy human individuals. Data came from immunoSEQ multiplex PCR; TCRdb stores just in-frame clones and leaves some out. The sample has roughly 2.1 million clones; about 93% are singletons. It was CD45RO-negative cells, positively selected for CCR7, that made up naive CD8 cells, with terminally differentiated effector memory CD45RA+ cells excluded. The germline CDR1 and CDR2 sequences are KGHSH and LQKENI. CDR3 length: 15 amino acids. The ends were cut back, 0 bases at V and 1 base at J, with 7 bases in the middle. The TCR was taken from a man younger than 35 in good health. Some clones in this sample may be carry-over from other donors' samples. The sequencing input was naive CD8+ T cells from PBMCs. This sequence joins TRBV18 and TRBJ1-5, with a weak D call TRBD1 (5 bases). CDR3 region: CASSPPRESNQPQHF. CDR3 nucleotide sequence: TGTGCCAGCTCACCACCCAGGGAAAGCAATCAGCCCCAGCATTTT.